Shown below are 13 T cell receptor beta chains from a single sample sequenced in a study of blood T cell repertoires in COVID-19. Profiled with immunoSEQ multiplex PCR; TCRdb holds only in-frame clones, not every one. The sample carries around 100,000 clones, about 90% recorded once. Sequencing was done on a sample of peripheral blood. These receptor sequences come from a man aged 18 to 35 with COVID-19, enrolled during active disease.

In its sample, this clone was seen once. The chain is built from TRBV6-2 or TRBV6-3 and TRBJ2-1, with D possibly TRBD2 on 5 matching bases. The CDR3 spans 15 residues. Trimming pared 0 bases from V and 5 bases from J, leaving 11 bases between. In germline, CDR1 is MNHEY, CDR2 SVGEGT. The CDR3 bases are TGTGCCAGCAGTTACTCAGCCCTAGCTCACAATGAGCAGTTCTTC. This encodes CASSYSALAHNEQFF.

CDR3 loop: CAWSWDTQETQYF. The DNA for the CDR3 is TGTGCCTGGAGTTGGGACACCCAAGAGACCCAGTACTTC. The V call is TRBV30, the J call TRBJ2-5, with D possibly matching TRBD1 (6 bases). V was shortened by 2 bases and J by 1 base, with 8 bases between the two germline ends. CDR3 length: 13 residues. The V gene's germline CDR1 is GTSNPN and CDR2 SVGIG (reference sequence).

V and J are TRBV5-6 and TRBJ1-6; 11 bases fit TRBD1. The CDR3 length is 14 residues. With 5 bases clipped from V and 9 bases from J, the junction kept 4 bases outside the gene matches. The germline gives CDR1 SGHDT, CDR2 YYEEEE. The CDR3 here is CASRTGTGGSPLHF. The DNA for the CDR3 is TGTGCCAGCAGGACCGGGACAGGGGGTTCACCCCTCCACTTT.

Of note for this clone: One end of the junction is discordant with germline, which a read error may explain. The chain combines TRBV5-5 with TRBJ1-4, with 8 bases fitting TRBD1. Germline V CDR1 and CDR2: SGHKS, YYEKEE (reference sequence). CDR3 length: 15 amino acids. CDR3 nucleotides: TGTGCCAGCAGCTCTACGGGACAGGTGGACGAAAAACTGCTTTTT. It codes for CASSSTGQVDEKLLF.

This clone appeared a few times. V gene TRBV30 combines with J gene TRBJ1-6; TRBD1 is a possible D gene (5 bases). Trimming shortened V by 1 base and J by 10 bases, and 17 bases separated the two germline ends. This CDR3 has 15 amino acids. Per germline, CDR1 GTSNPN and CDR2 SVGIG (reference sequence). CDR3 protein: CAWSATIRAESPLHF. The CDR3 DNA follows: TGTGCCTGGAGTGCAACGATCAGGGCAGAGTCACCCCTCCACTTT.

The chain recombines TRBV6-2 or TRBV6-3 with TRBJ1-5; tentative D call: TRBD1 (6 bases). Germline V gene data show CDR1 as MNHEY and CDR2 as SVGEGT. This CDR3 is built from 15 residues. V was clipped by 5 bases and J by 2 bases, with 13 bases between them. The CDR3 DNA sequence: TGTGCCAGCAGTAAAGGACAGACTGGCAATCAGCCCCAGCATTTT. Translated: CASSKGQTGNQPQHF.

The chain has TRBV19 and TRBJ1-5; unclear D gene. This CDR3 comprises 15 residues. V dropped 7 bases and J dropped 6 bases, with 19 bases sitting between them. The germline V gene has CDR1 LNHDA and CDR2 SQIVND (reference sequence). The CDR3 spells CASKTWPHEGQPQHF. The CDR3 region has the DNA TGTGCCAGTAAAACATGGCCTCACGAGGGTCAGCCCCAGCATTTT.

This chain uses TRBV5-4 with TRBJ1-2, with TRBD1 identical over 7 bases. Trimming removed 4 bases from V and 3 bases from J; junction bases left unmatched: 3. The CDR3 is 13 residues long. Germline values: CDR1 SGHNT, CDR2 YYREEE (reference sequence). CDR3 DNA sequence: TGTGCCAGCAGCCGACAGGGTGACTATGGCTACACCTTC. Its protein product is CASSRQGDYGYTF.

This chain joins TRBV4-1 and TRBJ2-4; 11 bases agree with TRBD2. V was pared by 4 bases and J by 0 bases, with 14 bases of the junction left unmatched. Germline lookup yields CDR1 MGHRA and CDR2 YSYEKL. The CDR3 contains 20 residues. The CDR3 sequence: CASSPWVAGGPSLAKNIQYF. As DNA, the CDR3 is TGCGCCAGCAGCCCCTGGGTAGCGGGAGGGCCAAGCCTAGCCAAAAACATTCAGTACTTC.

Details on this clone: Germline is not matched at one junction end, which may reflect a read error. The V call is TRBV6-5, the J call TRBJ2-5; 7 bases line up with TRBD2. CDR3 length: 12 residues. Germline lookup yields CDR1 MNHEY and CDR2 SVGAGI. In nucleotides, the CDR3 is TGTGCCAGCAGTTACGGGAGGGGATCTCCTAACTTC. This gives the protein CASSYGRGSPNF.

The chain is built from TRBV5-1 and TRBJ1-6, with TRBD1 matching 7 bases. V lost 5 bases, J lost 9 bases, and 11 bases stayed unmatched. Germline CDR1 is SGHRS and CDR2 is YFSETQ. The CDR3 totals 15 residues. CDR3 in DNA: TGCGCCAGCAGGCCCTGGACAGGCGACGTTTCACCCCTCCACTTT. Protein: CASRPWTGDVSPLHF.

The genes are TRBV7-9 and TRBJ2-2, with 10 bases identical to TRBD2. CDR1 is SEHNR and CDR2 is FQNEAQ in the germline V gene (reference sequence). The J segment lost 6 bases and the V segment lost 1 base, leaving 5 bases of the junction unmatched. The CDR3 runs to 16 residues. The CDR3 DNA is TGTGCCAGCAGCTTAGTGGATAGCGGGAGGTCCGGGGAGCTGTTTTTT. Amino acids: CASSLVDSGRSGELFF.

V and J are TRBV20-1 and TRBJ2-1, with D possibly matching TRBD2 (6 bases). Trimming stripped 6 bases from V and 7 bases from J, with 10 bases between. Germline CDR1 is DFQATT and CDR2 is SNEGSKA (reference sequence). This CDR3 spans 11 amino acids. CDR3 loop: CSALGGNEQFF. The DNA for the CDR3 is TGCAGTGCCTTGGGGGGAAATGAGCAGTTCTTC.